The entry below describes one TCR beta chain. Its target is unknown. Assay: immunoSEQ multiplex PCR; the TCRdb copy retains only in-frame clones and omits some. The sample lists more than 70,000 clones, roughly nine tenths seen once, with about 4.3% in the top ten. This entry comes from a study of T cell responses to AZD1222 COVID-19 vaccine. For the study at large: It was second doses at about 4 or about 12 weeks that were pooled. Study-wide results and limits: Repertoires were obtained solely post-peak T cell response. Possibly, clonal diversity was underestimated; donors were largely white British and included more females.

V trimming: 4 bases; J trimming: 8 bases; junction bases outside the gene matches: 23. In germline, CDR1 is SNHLY, CDR2 FYNNEI. The CDR3 contains 20 residues. The sample here was peripheral blood, taken on day 0 of AZD1222 vaccination. This receptor was taken from an adult in good health. This chain joins TRBV2 and TRBJ1-6; 7 nucleotides line up with TRBD1. CDR3 nucleotides: TGTGCCAGCAGTGCGGGACAGCGAACTGCTATCCTCGGGACCGATTCACCCCTCCACTTT. Amino acids: CASSAGQRTAILGTDSPLHF. Drawing the rest from reference TRBV2 and TRBJ1-6, the complete variable domain is EPEVTQTPSHQVTQMGQEVILRCVPISNHLYFYWYRQILGQKVEFLVSFYNNEISEKSEIFDDQFSVERPDGSNFTLKIRSTKLEDSAMYFCASSAGQRTAILGTDSPLHFGNGTRLTVT.